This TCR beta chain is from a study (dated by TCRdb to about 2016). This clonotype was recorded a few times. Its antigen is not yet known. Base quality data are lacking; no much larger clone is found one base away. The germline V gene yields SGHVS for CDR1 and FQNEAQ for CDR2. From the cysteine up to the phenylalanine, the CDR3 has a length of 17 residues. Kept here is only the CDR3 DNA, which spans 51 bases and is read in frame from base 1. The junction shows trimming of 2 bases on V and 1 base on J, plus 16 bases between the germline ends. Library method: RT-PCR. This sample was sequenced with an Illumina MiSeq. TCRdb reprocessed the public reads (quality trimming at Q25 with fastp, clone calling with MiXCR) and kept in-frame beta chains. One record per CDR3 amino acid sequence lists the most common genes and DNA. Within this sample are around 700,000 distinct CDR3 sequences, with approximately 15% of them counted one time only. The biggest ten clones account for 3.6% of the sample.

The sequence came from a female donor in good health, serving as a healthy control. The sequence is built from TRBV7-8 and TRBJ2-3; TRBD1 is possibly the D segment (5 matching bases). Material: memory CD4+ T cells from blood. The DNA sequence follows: TGTGCCAGCAGCTTACTTCCCGCCTCAGGGCGCACAGATACGCAGTATTTT. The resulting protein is CASSLLPASGRTDTQYF.